The 21 T cell receptor beta chains below come from one sample, sequenced in a study of T cell responses to AZD1222 COVID-19 vaccine. Libraries were prepared by immunoSEQ multiplex PCR; TCRdb keeps only in-frame clonotypes and omits some of them. The data show around 100,000 clones, with 86% seen just once and approximately 5.1% held by the top ten. The sample consisted of peripheral blood, taken on day 0 of AZD1222 vaccination. These receptor sequences come from an adult in good health.

CDR3 in amino acids: CASAPGQGNNQPQHF. CDR3 bases: TGTGCCAGTGCGCCGGGACAGGGGAACAATCAGCCCCAGCATTTT. The gene calls are TRBV19 and TRBJ1-5; 10 nucleotides line up with TRBD1. The germline V gene encodes CDR1 LNHDA and CDR2 SQIVND (reference sequence). This CDR3 has 15 amino acids. Trimming at V came to 8 bases and at J to 3 bases, leaving 7 bases not matched to a gene.

V and J are TRBV19 and TRBJ2-1; D possibly matches TRBD1 or TRBD2 (7 bases each). The V gene lost 1 base and the J gene lost 4 bases, with 17 bases spanning the gap. Germline assignment: CDR1 LNHDA and CDR2 SQIVND (reference sequence). This CDR3 is 17 amino acids long. The CDR3 here is CASSIVGGGGQYNEQFF. CDR3 nucleotides: TGTGCCAGTAGTATAGTCGGGGGAGGGGGCCAATACAATGAGCAGTTCTTC.

This chain uses TRBV27 with TRBJ1-3, with TRBD1 identical over 9 bases. The V gene end was trimmed by 5 bases and the J gene end by 4 bases; junction bases not matched to a gene: 12. This CDR3 is 17 amino acids long. From germline, CDR1 is MNHEY and CDR2 SMNVEV (reference sequence). The CDR3 loop reads CASSRKRPGTGGNTIYF. DNA of the CDR3: TGTGCCAGCAGTCGCAAAAGACCGGGGACAGGGGGAAACACCATATATTTT.

V gene TRBV5-1 combines with J gene TRBJ1-1; unclear D gene. Per the germline V gene, CDR1 is SGHRS and CDR2 is YFSETQ. Between the trimmed V and J ends, which lost 0 bases and 5 bases, there was a span of 8 bases. The CDR3 length is 13 residues. CDR3 sequence: CASSLEGSTEAFF. CDR3 in DNA: TGCGCCAGCAGCTTGGAAGGGTCAACTGAAGCTTTCTTT.

This clone was seen a single time. CDR3 in DNA: TGTGCCAGCAGCCAGGGGATGGGCGGGGTCACTGAAGCTTTCTTT. It yields the protein CASSQGMGGVTEAFF. The J gene is TRBJ1-1, the V gene TRBV4-2; D ambiguous. The CDR3 consists of 15 residues. V was shortened by 3 bases and J by 4 bases, with 15 bases between the two germline ends. Germline CDR1 and CDR2: LGHNA and YNFKEQ.

The chain recombines TRBV27 with TRBJ1-6; no reliable D call. The germline V and J ends were trimmed by 3 bases and 5 bases, with 8 bases remaining between them. The CDR3 length is 14 residues. Germline CDR1 and CDR2: MNHEY and SMNVEV (reference sequence). The CDR3 reads CASSFGQDNSPLHF. The CDR3, as DNA: TGTGCCAGCAGTTTTGGCCAGGATAATTCACCCCTCCACTTT.

The CDR3 reads CASSTPSGGYNEQFF. Here the CDR3 DNA reads TGTGCCAGCAGTACCCCCAGCGGGGGCTACAATGAGCAGTTCTTC. The V gene is TRBV27, the J gene TRBJ2-1, with 8 bases fitting TRBD2. Germline CDR1 and CDR2: MNHEY and SMNVEV (reference sequence). The CDR3 has 15 amino acids. Trimming took 5 bases from V and 3 from J; bases not matched to a gene: 6.

In nucleotides, the CDR3 is TGTGCCACCAGCAGAGATCCGGGCGTCTCTGGATACTACGAGCAGTACTTC. This encodes CATSRDPGVSGYYEQYF. The chain is built from TRBV15 and TRBJ2-7; D call uncertain. V shed 0 bases and J shed 3 bases, with 18 bases lying between them. Germline CDR1 LNHNV, CDR2 YYDKDF (reference sequence). The CDR3 totals 17 residues.

V usage is TRBV18 and J usage is TRBJ2-2; TRBD1 matches 7 bases. The junction had 9 bases not matched to a gene; V was cut back by 3 bases and J by 5 bases. The CDR3 sequence is 16 residues long. The V gene's germline CDR1 is KGHSH and CDR2 LQKENI. CDR3 nucleotides: TGTGCCAGCTCACCCTACGAGACAGGGATGACCGGGGAGCTGTTTTTT. It codes for CASSPYETGMTGELFF. Complete variable domain (other parts from reference TRBV18 and TRBJ2-2): NAGVMQNPRHLVRRRGQEARLRCSPMKGHSHVYWYRQLPEEGLKFMVYLQKENIIDESGMPKERFSAEFPKEGPSILRIQQVVRGDSAAYFCASSPYETGMTGELFFGEGSRLTVL.

The chain uses TRBV7-3 and TRBJ2-1, with TRBD2 identical over 11 bases. Germline lookup yields CDR1 SGHTA and CDR2 FQGTGA. After removal of 2 bases from V and 4 bases from J, the junction contained 4 bases not matched to a gene. The CDR3 sequence is 16 residues long. CDR3 sequence: CASSLSGTSGYNEQFF. As DNA, the CDR3 is TGTGCCAGCAGCTTATCCGGGACTAGCGGATACAATGAGCAGTTCTTC.

J is TRBJ2-2 and V is TRBV5-1; the D gene is possibly TRBD2 (5 bases). Germline CDR1 is SGHRS and CDR2 is YFSETQ. Trimming shortened V by 4 bases and J by 2 bases, and 21 bases separated the two germline ends. The CDR3 consists of 18 residues. The CDR3 DNA reads TGCGCCAGCAGCCCCGGACTTTTCAGGAGCATTAACACCGGGGAGCTGTTTTTT. It specifies CASSPGLFRSINTGELFF.

The chain uses TRBV27 and TRBJ1-2, with a tentative D call TRBD1 (5 bases). Germline loops: CDR1 MNHEY, CDR2 SMNVEV (reference sequence). CDR3 size: 13 residues. V was cut by 3 bases and J by 8 bases, with 13 bases left in between. Written as DNA, the CDR3 is TGTGCCAGCAGTTTGCAGGGATCGGAAGGCTACACCTTC. Amino acids: CASSLQGSEGYTF.

V usage is TRBV5-5 and J usage is TRBJ2-7, with 10 bases that match TRBD1. The CDR3 loop spans 14 amino acids. CDR1 SGHKS and CDR2 YYEKEE come from the germline V gene (reference sequence). The ends lost 4 bases at V and 8 bases at J; junction bases unmatched: 9. CDR3 sequence: CASSAPGTGEQQYF. DNA of the CDR3: TGTGCCAGCAGCGCCCCCGGGACAGGGGAGCAGCAGTACTTC.

The J gene is TRBJ1-5, the V gene TRBV10-3; no reliable D call. The germline gives CDR1 ENHRY, CDR2 SYGVKD. Trimming took 6 bases from V and 0 from J, leaving 3 bases between them. There are 12 residues in the CDR3. The CDR3 here is CAIRDSNQPQHF. CDR3 coding DNA: TGTGCCATCAGGGATAGCAATCAGCCCCAGCATTTT.

V and J are TRBV19 and TRBJ1-3; D remains ambiguous. Germline assignment: CDR1 LNHDA and CDR2 SQIVND (reference sequence). V was cut by 7 bases and J by 0 bases, with 10 bases left in between. The CDR3 spans 14 residues. CDR3: CASTSVSSGNTIYF. CDR3 DNA sequence: TGTGCCAGTACGTCAGTGAGCTCTGGAAACACCATATATTTT.

The V and J genes are TRBV6-1 and TRBJ1-4, with 10 bases aligning to TRBD1. J gave up 7 bases and V 1 base, and 0 bases lay outside the gene matches. The CDR3 is 14 residues long. Germline CDR1 and CDR2: MNHNS and SASEGT. CDR3 in DNA: TGTGCCAGCAGTGAAGGACAGGGGGCTGAAAAACTGTTTTTT. Protein sequence: CASSEGQGAEKLFF.

The rearrangement joins TRBV7-2 to TRBJ2-2; 14 nucleotides match TRBD2. The germline CDR1 and CDR2 sequences are SGHTA and FQGNSA. The CDR3 covers 16 residues. Unmatched junction bases numbered 3, after V lost 5 bases and J lost 4 bases. CDR3 DNA sequence: TGTGCCAGCAGCAGACTAGCGGGGGGGCCCACCGGGGAGCTGTTTTTT. This sequence encodes CASSRLAGGPTGELFF.

This clone was seen more than once but under ten times. The chain uses TRBV7-8 and TRBJ1-2; no definite D call. Germline loops: CDR1 SGHVS, CDR2 FQNEAQ. Trimming took 2 bases from V and 8 from J, leaving 6 bases between them. The CDR3 runs 11 residues. CDR3 sequence (DNA): TGTGCCAGCAGCTTAACGGGGGGCTACACCTTC. It is translated as CASSLTGGYTF.

By sample share, this clone is medium-sized (0.01 to 0.1%). The gene calls are TRBV7-9 and TRBJ2-7; 8 bases are shared with TRBD2. The germline CDR1 and CDR2 sequences are SEHNR and FQNEAQ (reference sequence). The J segment lost 5 bases and the V segment lost 1 base, leaving 10 bases of the junction unmatched. The CDR3 is made up of 16 amino acids. The CDR3 DNA reads as TGTGCCAGCAGCTTAGGGGGGGACGGGGGGGCCGACGAGCAGTACTTC. It yields the protein CASSLGGDGGADEQYF.

The rearrangement uses TRBV6-5 and TRBJ1-1; possible D gene TRBD1, 5 bases. The germline V and J ends were trimmed by 5 bases and 4 bases, with 17 bases remaining between them. The germline V gene has CDR1 MNHEY and CDR2 SVGAGI. The CDR3 loop spans 15 amino acids. CDR3 region: CASSPRGGWGTEAFF. In DNA form, the CDR3 reads TGTGCCAGCAGTCCTCGGGGGGGTTGGGGCACTGAAGCTTTCTTT.

This chain joins TRBV6-5 and TRBJ1-6; D gene ambiguous. The germline gives CDR1 MNHEY, CDR2 SVGAGI. The CDR3 sequence is 16 residues long. Trimming removed 2 bases at V and 7 bases at J, with 15 bases between. This CDR3 is CASSYAAQAGNSPLHF. Here the CDR3 DNA reads TGTGCCAGCAGTTACGCAGCTCAAGCGGGGAATTCACCCCTCCACTTT.